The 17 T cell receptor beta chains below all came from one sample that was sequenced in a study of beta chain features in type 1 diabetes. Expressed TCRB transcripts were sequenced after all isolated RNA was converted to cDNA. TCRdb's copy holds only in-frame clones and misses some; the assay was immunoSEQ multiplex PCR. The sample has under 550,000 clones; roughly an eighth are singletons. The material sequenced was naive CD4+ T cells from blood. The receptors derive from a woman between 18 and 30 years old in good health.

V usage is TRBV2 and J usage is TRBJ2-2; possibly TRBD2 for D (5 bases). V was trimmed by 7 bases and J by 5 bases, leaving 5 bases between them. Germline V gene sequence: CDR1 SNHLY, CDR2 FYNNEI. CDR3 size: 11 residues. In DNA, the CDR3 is TGTGCCAGCACGGGAACCGGGGAGCTGTTTTTT. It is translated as CASTGTGELFF.

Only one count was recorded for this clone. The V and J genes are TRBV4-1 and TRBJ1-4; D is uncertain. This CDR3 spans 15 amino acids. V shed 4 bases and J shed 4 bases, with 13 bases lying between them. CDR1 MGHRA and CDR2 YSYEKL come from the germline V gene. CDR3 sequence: CASSLVRALNEKLFF. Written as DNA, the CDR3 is TGCGCCAGCAGCCTAGTAAGGGCCCTTAATGAAAAACTGTTTTTT.

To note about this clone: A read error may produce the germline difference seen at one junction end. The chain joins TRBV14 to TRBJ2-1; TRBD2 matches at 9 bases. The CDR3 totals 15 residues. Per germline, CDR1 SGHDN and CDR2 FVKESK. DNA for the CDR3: TGTGCCAGCAGTCAAGGGCTAGCGGGGTGGAATGAGCAGTTCTTC. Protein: CASSQGLAGWNEQFF.

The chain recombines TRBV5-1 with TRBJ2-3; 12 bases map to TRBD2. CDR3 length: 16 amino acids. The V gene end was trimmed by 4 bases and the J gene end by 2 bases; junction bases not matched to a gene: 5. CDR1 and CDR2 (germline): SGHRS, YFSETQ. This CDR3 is CASSPGLAGPTDTQYF. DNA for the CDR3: TGCGCCAGCAGCCCGGGACTAGCGGGCCCCACAGATACGCAGTATTTT.

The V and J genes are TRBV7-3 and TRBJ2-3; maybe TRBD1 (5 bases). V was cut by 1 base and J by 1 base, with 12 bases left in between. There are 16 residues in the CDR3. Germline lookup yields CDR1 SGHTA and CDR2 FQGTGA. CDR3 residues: CASSLNPRARTDTQYF. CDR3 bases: TGTGCCAGCAGCTTAAACCCCAGGGCTCGCACAGATACGCAGTATTTT.

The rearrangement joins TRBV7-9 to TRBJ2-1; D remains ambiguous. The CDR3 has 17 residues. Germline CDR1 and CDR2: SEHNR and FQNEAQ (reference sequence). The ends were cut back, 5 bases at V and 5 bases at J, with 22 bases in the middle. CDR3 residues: CASSPAIWLKAHNEQFF. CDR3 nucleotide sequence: TGTGCCAGCAGCCCTGCTATTTGGTTAAAGGCCCACAATGAGCAGTTCTTC.

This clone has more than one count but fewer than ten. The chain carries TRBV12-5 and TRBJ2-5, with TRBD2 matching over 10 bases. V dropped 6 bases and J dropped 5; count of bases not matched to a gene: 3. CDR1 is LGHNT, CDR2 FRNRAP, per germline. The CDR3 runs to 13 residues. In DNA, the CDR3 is TGTGCTAGTGGACTAGCGGGACGTGAGACCCAGTACTTC. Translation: CASGLAGRETQYF.

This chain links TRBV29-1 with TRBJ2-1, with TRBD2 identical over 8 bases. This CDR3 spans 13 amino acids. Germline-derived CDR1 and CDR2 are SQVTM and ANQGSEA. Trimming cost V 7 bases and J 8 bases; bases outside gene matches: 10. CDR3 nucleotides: TGCAGCGCACCGGGACTAGTGGGGGATGAGCAGTTCTTC. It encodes CSAPGLVGDEQFF.

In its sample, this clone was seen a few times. The CDR3 protein is CASSQVGGQGYGYTF. The CDR3 DNA reads TGCGCCAGCAGCCAAGTCGGAGGGCAGGGCTATGGCTACACCTTC. J is TRBJ1-2 and V is TRBV4-3; TRBD1 might be the D (5 bases). V was cut by 1 base and J by 4 bases, with 13 bases left in between. The CDR3 is made up of 15 amino acids. In germline, CDR1 is LGHNA, CDR2 YSLEER.

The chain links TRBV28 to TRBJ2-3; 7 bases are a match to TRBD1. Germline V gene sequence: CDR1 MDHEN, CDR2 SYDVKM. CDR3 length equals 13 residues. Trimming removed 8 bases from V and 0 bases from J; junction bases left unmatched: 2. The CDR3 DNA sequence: TGTGCCAGCCAGGGACAGAGCACAGATACGCAGTATTTT. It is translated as CASQGQSTDTQYF.

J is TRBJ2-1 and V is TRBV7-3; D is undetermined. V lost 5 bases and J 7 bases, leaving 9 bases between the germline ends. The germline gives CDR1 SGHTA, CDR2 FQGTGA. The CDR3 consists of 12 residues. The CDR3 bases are TGTGCCAGCAGCGGGCCCGAAAATGAGCAGTTCTTC. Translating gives CASSGPENEQFF. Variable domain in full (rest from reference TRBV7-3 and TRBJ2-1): GAGVSQTPSNKVTEKGKYVELRCDPISGHTALYWYRQSLGQGPEFLIYFQGTGAADDSGLPNDRFFAVRPEGSVSTLKIQRTERGDSAVYLCASSGPENEQFFGPGTRLTVL.

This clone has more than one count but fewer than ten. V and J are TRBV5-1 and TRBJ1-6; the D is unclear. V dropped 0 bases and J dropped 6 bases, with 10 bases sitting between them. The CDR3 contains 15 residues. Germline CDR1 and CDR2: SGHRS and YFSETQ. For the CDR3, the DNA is TGCGCCAGCAGCTTGGATCCCACATCTAATTCACCCCTCCACTTT. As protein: CASSLDPTSNSPLHF.

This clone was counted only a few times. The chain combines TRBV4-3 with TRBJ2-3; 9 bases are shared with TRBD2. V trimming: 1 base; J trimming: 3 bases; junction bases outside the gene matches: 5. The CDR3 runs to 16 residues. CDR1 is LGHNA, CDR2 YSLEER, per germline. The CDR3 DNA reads TGCGCCAGCAGCCAAGTGACTAGCGGTGCTACAGATACGCAGTATTTT. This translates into CASSQVTSGATDTQYF.

In DNA, the CDR3 is TGTGCCAGCAGCTCTTGGACTAGCGGACACAATGAGCAGTTCTTC. Translated, it gives CASSSWTSGHNEQFF. This chain uses TRBV7-2 with TRBJ2-1, with 10 bases lining up with TRBD2. The CDR3 spans 15 residues. The V gene end was trimmed by 4 bases and the J gene end by 5 bases; junction bases not matched to a gene: 5. In germline, CDR1 is SGHTA, CDR2 FQGNSA. The full variable domain, in which reference TRBV7-2 and TRBJ2-1 provide the parts outside the CDR3, is GAGVSQSPSNKVTEKGKDVELRCDPISGHTALYWYRQSLGQGLEFLIYFQGNSAPDKSGLPSDRFSAERTGGSVSTLTIQRTQQEDSAVYLCASSSWTSGHNEQFFGPGTRLTVL.

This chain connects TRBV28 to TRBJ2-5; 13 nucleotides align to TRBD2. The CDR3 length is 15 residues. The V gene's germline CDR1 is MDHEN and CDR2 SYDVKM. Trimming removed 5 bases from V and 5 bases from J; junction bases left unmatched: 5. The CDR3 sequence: CASSTGTSGVETQYF. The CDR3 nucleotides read TGTGCCAGCAGTACTGGGACTAGCGGGGTTGAGACCCAGTACTTC.

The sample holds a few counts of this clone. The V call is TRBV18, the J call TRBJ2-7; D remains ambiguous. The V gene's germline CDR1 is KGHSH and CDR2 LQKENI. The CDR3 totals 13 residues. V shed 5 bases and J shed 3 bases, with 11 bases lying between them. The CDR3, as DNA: TGTGCCAGCTCAGTATTGGAGAACTACGAGCAGTACGTC. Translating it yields CASSVLENYEQYV.

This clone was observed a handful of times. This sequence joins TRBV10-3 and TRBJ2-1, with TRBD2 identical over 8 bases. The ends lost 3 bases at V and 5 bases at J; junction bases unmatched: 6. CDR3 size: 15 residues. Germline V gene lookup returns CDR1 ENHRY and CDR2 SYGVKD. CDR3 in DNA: TGTGCCATCAGTGAATCAGCGGGAGACGACAATGAGCAGTTCTTC. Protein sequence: CAISESAGDDNEQFF.